This record covers a single T cell receptor (beta chain). As yet, its antigen is unknown. The data originate from a study of glioma-infiltrating T cells after dendritic cell vaccination. As for the study in general: Autologous tumor lysate was loaded overnight onto monocyte-derived dendritic cells grown approximately 7 days with IL-4 and GM-CSF.

Measured with immunoSEQ multiplex PCR; TCRdb has only the in-frame clones, and not every one. The table shows 85,000 to 100,000 clones, with 85% occurring only once. Notes on the study in general: The cohort had few patients with full blood and tumor sets.

Trimming cost V 0 bases and J 2 bases; bases outside gene matches: 6. Germline CDR1 is MNHEY and CDR2 is SVGAGI. This CDR3 comprises 16 residues. Time point defined: after dendritic cell vaccination, including at tumor progression/relapse. Selection required adequate fresh-frozen tumor tissue plus more than two years' survival data. Before vaccination, two weeks after the third vaccination, and at progression, PBMC were collected. V is TRBV6-5 and J is TRBJ2-5; TRBD1 agrees at 7 bases. Sequenced material: blood, taken after dendritic cell vaccination. The receptor was isolated from a human donor with glioblastoma. CDR3 amino acids: CASSYSMRQGQETQYF. Here the CDR3 DNA reads TGTGCCAGCAGTTACTCGATGCGACAGGGACAAGAGACCCAGTACTTC.